The 25 T cell receptor beta chains listed next were all sequenced from one sample in a study of blood T cell repertoires in COVID-19 (dated by TCRdb to about 2020). The library was generated by the immunoSEQ multiplex PCR assay. Here the immuneACCESS table is served through TCRdb, limited to in-frame sequences with V and J called. Missing clones are a known gap in these copies; in checked studies unresolved V genes cover under half, and the rest lacks a known reason. This sample is represented by about 330,000 clones; around 87% of them were singletons. The ten largest clones capture about 5% of the sample. Sequencing used PBMCs or T cells enriched from blood (not recorded which). The receptor source for this set is a woman aged 30 to 39 who had recovered from COVID-19.

The CDR3 here is CASSYTGANTEAFF. CDR3 DNA: TGCGCCAGCAGCTACACAGGGGCGAACACTGAAGCTTTCTTT. This chain joins TRBV5-1 and TRBJ1-1; 7 bases map to TRBD1. The CDR3 runs to 14 residues. Unmatched junction bases numbered 3, after V lost 3 bases and J lost 1 base. The germline V gene has CDR1 SGHRS and CDR2 YFSETQ. The full variable domain, with the rest looked up from reference TRBV5-1 and TRBJ1-1, is KAGVTQTPRYLIKTRGQQVTLSCSPISGHRSVSWYQQTPGQGLQFLFEYFSETQRNKGNFPGRFSGRQFSNSRSEMNVSTLELGDSALYLCASSYTGANTEAFFGQGTRLTVV.

This rearrangement joins TRBV5-1 to TRBJ2-7, with 9 bases that match TRBD1. The CDR3 is 16 residues long. The junction had 11 bases not matched to a gene; V was cut back by 3 bases and J by 4 bases. Germline CDR1 reads SGHRS; CDR2 reads YFSETQ. In nucleotides, the CDR3 is TGCGCCAGCAGCTGGGACTCCGACAGGGGGACGTACGAGCAGTACTTC. Its protein product is CASSWDSDRGTYEQYF.

The genes are TRBV4-3 and TRBJ1-3; no firm D call. The ends were cut back, 8 bases at V and 1 base at J, with 9 bases in the middle. There are 13 residues in the CDR3. Germline V gene sequence: CDR1 LGHNA, CDR2 YSLEER. In DNA form, the CDR3 reads TGCGCCAGCTCAAGCCATTCTGGAAACACCATATATTTT. Protein: CASSSHSGNTIYF.

This chain uses TRBV19 with TRBJ2-4; D possibly corresponds to TRBD2 (6 bases). The V and J ends lost 1 base and 0 bases respectively, with 19 bases between them. The V gene's germline CDR1 is LNHDA and CDR2 SQIVND (reference sequence). The CDR3 has 19 amino acids. The CDR3 nucleotides are TGTGCCAGTAGTATAGGGAGGATTCTAGCGCCCCTAGCCAAAAACATTCAGTACTTC. Residues: CASSIGRILAPLAKNIQYF.

The rearrangement uses TRBV6-5 and TRBJ1-1; 7 bases match TRBD1. This CDR3 spans 13 amino acids. Per the germline V gene, CDR1 is MNHEY and CDR2 is SVGAGI. Unmatched junction bases numbered 5, after V lost 6 bases and J lost 4 bases. The CDR3 region is CASRGDRATEAFF. In DNA form, the CDR3 reads TGTGCCAGCAGGGGGGACAGAGCCACTGAAGCTTTCTTT.

The J gene is TRBJ2-1, the V gene TRBV5-4; D is perhaps TRBD1 (6 bases). Germline CDR1 is SGHNT and CDR2 is YYREEE (reference sequence). V lost 6 bases and J 2 bases, leaving 15 bases between the germline ends. This CDR3 has 15 residues. Here the CDR3 DNA reads TGTGCCAGCATGTTCCCCGGGACACCCTACAATGAGCAGTTCTTC. Amino acids: CASMFPGTPYNEQFF.

This clone appeared once. The genes are TRBV10-3 and TRBJ2-1, with D maybe TRBD1 (6 bases). This CDR3 contains 15 residues. V lost 6 bases to trimming and J lost 4 bases, with 16 bases between them. Germline V gives CDR1 ENHRY, CDR2 SYGVKD. As DNA, the CDR3 is TGTGCCATCAGGGCAGGGGCTGGCGGGTACAATGAGCAGTTCTTC. It codes for CAIRAGAGGYNEQFF.

The chain employs TRBV7-9 and TRBJ1-6, with TRBD1 identical over 7 bases. Trimming at V came to 6 bases and at J to 5 bases, leaving 7 bases not matched to a gene. Looked up from germline, CDR1 is SEHNR and CDR2 is FQNEAQ (reference sequence). The CDR3 covers 15 residues. The CDR3 DNA reads as TGTGCCAGCAGAGGGGGGACAGAGAATAATTCACCCCTCCACTTT. Protein: CASRGGTENNSPLHF.

This clone was seen just once. The J gene is TRBJ2-1, the V gene TRBV6-2 or TRBV6-3, with no clear D. The germline V and J ends were trimmed by 0 bases and 7 bases, with 10 bases remaining between them. This CDR3 comprises 14 residues. Per germline, CDR1 MNHEY and CDR2 SVGEGT. CDR3 nucleotide sequence: TGTGCCAGCAGTTACTCTCTGAGGTCAAATGAGCAGTTCTTC. Residues: CASSYSLRSNEQFF.

The J gene is TRBJ2-1, the V gene TRBV7-2, with 12 positions matching TRBD2. The germline CDR1 and CDR2 sequences are SGHTA and FQGNSA. The CDR3 has 16 residues. The J segment lost 4 bases and the V segment lost 5 bases, leaving 6 bases of the junction unmatched. CDR3 DNA: TGTGCCAGCAGCCGGGGGGGGACTAGCGGGTACAATGAGCAGTTCTTC. The encoded protein is CASSRGGTSGYNEQFF.

The chain joins TRBV9 to TRBJ2-3; TRBD2 is a possible D gene (6 bases). Trimming pared 0 bases from V and 2 bases from J, leaving 13 bases between. This CDR3 comprises 16 residues. Germline lookup yields CDR1 SGDLS and CDR2 YYNGEE. The CDR3, as DNA: TGTGCCAGCAGCGTAGCGTCCGGACTAAACACAGATACGCAGTATTTT. Translating gives CASSVASGLNTDTQYF.

This clone was recorded a few times. DNA of the CDR3: TGTGCCATCACCAAGACAGGAAACTATGGCTACACCTTC. Encoded protein: CAITKTGNYGYTF. The rearrangement joins TRBV10-3 to TRBJ1-2; maybe TRBD1 (6 bases). V was trimmed by 7 bases and J by 2 bases, leaving 11 bases between them. The CDR3 runs 13 residues. The germline gives CDR1 ENHRY, CDR2 SYGVKD.

A note on this clone: This specimen includes other DNA sequences encoding the same CDR3. CDR3 coding DNA: TGTGCCAGCTCACCTTCAGGGGGCGGGTATGGCTACACCTTC. Translated, it gives CASSPSGGGYGYTF. This chain links TRBV18 with TRBJ1-2, with 8 bases that match TRBD1. Trimming removed 3 bases from V and 5 bases from J; junction bases left unmatched: 5. The CDR3 has 14 amino acids. Germline CDR1 is KGHSH and CDR2 is LQKENI. The variable domain in full, completed from reference TRBV18 and TRBJ1-2, reads NAGVMQNPRHLVRRRGQEARLRCSPMKGHSHVYWYRQLPEEGLKFMVYLQKENIIDESGMPKERFSAEFPKEGPSILRIQQVVRGDSAAYFCASSPSGGGYGYTFGSGTRLTVV.

The chain's CDR3 is CASSFYRGPGSGEAFF. CDR3 nucleotide sequence: TGTGCCAGCAGCTTCTACAGGGGGCCCGGGTCAGGGGAAGCTTTCTTT. The gene calls are TRBV7-8 and TRBJ1-1; 9 bases map to TRBD1. Germline V CDR1 and CDR2: SGHVS, FQNEAQ. Losses at the gene ends were 3 bases for V and 8 bases for J; bases not matched to a gene: 13. The CDR3 has 16 residues.

The genes are TRBV4-2 and TRBJ2-7, with a possible D match to TRBD2 (6 bases). Trimming took 3 bases from V and 0 from J, leaving 15 bases between them. Germline V lookup: CDR1 LGHNA, CDR2 YNFKEQ. CDR3 length equals 16 residues. The DNA for the CDR3 is TGTGCCAGCAGCCAGGACTACCGGGGCACCTCCTACGAGCAGTACTTC. Its protein product is CASSQDYRGTSYEQYF.

The V and J genes are TRBV28 and TRBJ1-3; possible D gene TRBD1, 5 bases. Germline CDR1 MDHEN, CDR2 SYDVKM. The CDR3 runs to 15 residues. V shed 5 bases and J shed 7 bases, with 18 bases lying between them. DNA of the CDR3: TGTGCCAGCAGTGGCCGGGGGACCCCGGAGAACACCATATATTTT. Its protein is CASSGRGTPENTIYF.

This clone appeared a few times. The chain is built from TRBV19 and TRBJ1-5, with 7 bases fitting TRBD1. The CDR3 consists of 15 residues. V lost 3 bases, J lost 2 bases, and 4 bases stayed unmatched. The germline CDR1 and CDR2 sequences are LNHDA and SQIVND (reference sequence). The CDR3, as DNA: TGTGCCAGTAGTATTACAGGGGATGGCAATCAGCCCCAGCATTTT. This encodes CASSITGDGNQPQHF. The full variable domain, with the rest looked up from reference TRBV19 and TRBJ1-5, is DGGITQSPKYLFRKEGQNVTLSCEQNLNHDAMYWYRQDPGQGLRLIYYSQIVNDFQKGDIAEGYSVSREKKESFPLTVTSAQKNPTAFYLCASSITGDGNQPQHFGDGTRLSIL.

This clone was seen only once. One end of the junction does not line up with germline, which may come from a read error. V usage is TRBV7-2 and J usage is TRBJ1-2; D is ambiguous. Germline V gene lookup returns CDR1 SGHTA and CDR2 FQGNSA. CDR3 size: 12 residues. The CDR3 sequence is CASSLGGQSFIF. The CDR3 nucleotides read TGTGCCAGCAGCTTAGGCGGGCAGTCCTTTATCTTC. The complete variable domain, with remaining parts taken from reference TRBV7-2 and TRBJ1-2, reads GAGVSQSPSNKVTEKGKDVELRCDPISGHTALYWYRQSLGQGLEFLIYFQGNSAPDKSGLPSDRFSAERTGGSVSTLTIQRTQQEDSAVYLCASSLGGQSFIFGSGTRLTVV.

This clone has just a few counts. The chain recombines TRBV4-3 with TRBJ1-1; 8 nucleotides align to TRBD1. The V gene end was trimmed by 3 bases and the J gene end by 5 bases; junction bases not matched to a gene: 14. Germline V lookup: CDR1 LGHNA, CDR2 YSLEER. CDR3 length: 17 amino acids. For the CDR3, the DNA is TGCGCCAGCAGCCAGATAGGTGGACAGGGATCGGTAACTGAAGCTTTCTTT. Its protein is CASSQIGGQGSVTEAFF.

The rearrangement links TRBV29-1 to TRBJ2-2, with D possibly being TRBD2 (6 bases). This CDR3 spans 13 amino acids. V shed 2 bases and J shed 7 bases, with 11 bases lying between them. Germline V gene lookup returns CDR1 SQVTM and CDR2 ANQGSEA. CDR3 protein: CSVERRGGGELFF. The CDR3, as DNA: TGCAGCGTTGAAAGGCGGGGCGGCGGGGAGCTGTTTTTT.

CDR3 sequence reads: CASSLFFSGYSTDTQYF. The CDR3, as DNA: TGTGCCAGCAGCTTGTTTTTTAGCGGATATAGCACAGATACGCAGTATTTT. V and J are TRBV5-6 and TRBJ2-3; weak D call: TRBD2 (6 bases). Germline V lookup: CDR1 SGHDT, CDR2 YYEEEE. The CDR3 sequence is 17 residues long. With 1 base removed from V and 0 bases from J, the gap between germline ends came to 15 bases. Full variable domain (outside the CDR3, taken from reference TRBV5-6 and TRBJ2-3): DAGVTQSPTHLIKTRGQQVTLRCSPKSGHDTVSWYQQALGQGPQFIFQYYEEEERQRGNFPDRFSGHQFPNYSSELNVNALLLGDSALYLCASSLFFSGYSTDTQYFGPGTRLTVL.

V usage is TRBV5-6 and J usage is TRBJ1-6; TRBD1 might be the D (6 bases). V lost 4 bases and J lost 5, with 13 bases in between. The CDR3 spans 15 residues. Germline CDR1 reads SGHDT; CDR2 reads YYEEEE. The CDR3 spells CASSRGQPDNSPLHF. In nucleotides, the CDR3 is TGTGCCAGCAGCCGAGGACAGCCCGATAATTCACCCCTCCACTTT.

V is TRBV19 and J is TRBJ1-1; no reliable D call. Germline assignment: CDR1 LNHDA and CDR2 SQIVND (reference sequence). Deletions cut 6 bases from V and 8 bases from J, with 10 bases between. The CDR3 length is 11 residues. Here the CDR3 reads CASSLSREAFF. The CDR3 DNA sequence: TGTGCCAGTAGCCTCTCGAGGGAAGCTTTCTTT. Using reference TRBV19 and TRBJ1-1 for the parts outside the CDR3, the full variable domain is DGGITQSPKYLFRKEGQNVTLSCEQNLNHDAMYWYRQDPGQGLRLIYYSQIVNDFQKGDIAEGYSVSREKKESFPLTVTSAQKNPTAFYLCASSLSREAFFGQGTRLTVV.

This clone occurred once. V gene TRBV11-2 combines with J gene TRBJ1-2; no reliable D call. Germline-derived CDR1 and CDR2 are SGHAT and FQNNGV. V was cut by 6 bases and J by 4 bases, with 12 bases left in between. This CDR3 has 13 amino acids. CDR3 residues: CASSKEGFYGYTF. The CDR3 DNA sequence: TGTGCCAGCAGTAAGGAGGGCTTCTATGGCTACACCTTC.

This chain connects TRBV5-4 to TRBJ1-3, with 7 bases fitting TRBD1. The CDR3 consists of 15 residues. The J segment lost 3 bases and the V segment lost 1 base, leaving 4 bases of the junction unmatched. The V gene's germline CDR1 is SGHNT and CDR2 YYREEE (reference sequence). The CDR3: CASSLSTGHGNTIYF. The CDR3 DNA is TGTGCCAGCAGCTTGTCGACAGGGCATGGAAACACCATATATTTT.